This TCR beta chain emerged from a study of CD8+ T cells in alopecia areata (dated by TCRdb to 2017 to 2018). General notes on the study: The treated patients took part in an open-label pilot trial in which moderate-to-severe alopecia areata was treated with oral tofacitinib at 5 to 10 mg twice daily. Tofacitinib was given for 6 to 18 months, followed by 6 months of follow-up off drug to assess delayed response and recurrence. Clonality in the scalp was compared among normal scalp (n=4), patchy alopecia areata scalp (n=8), and alopecia totalis/universalis scalp (n=8). RNA was obtained with the PAXgene miRNA kit for fixed scalp, the miRNeasy kit for PBMCs, and the RNeasy kit for mouse skin. Tofacitinib-treated patients had biopsies at baseline and at 4 and 24 weeks of treatment, with a later scalp biopsy in several patients. Scalp tissue and sorted CD4+ and CD8+ peripheral blood T cells from patchy and totalis/universalis alopecia areata patients and from healthy controls were covered by human TCRbeta sequencing. immunoSEQ multiplex PCR using 35 Vbeta forward primers and 13 Jbeta reverse primers was used to amplify TCRbeta CDR3 regions. For the treated patients, the SALT score, which quantifies what percentage of scalp surface area is affected, served as the measure of disease severity. The study used high-throughput TCRbeta sequencing to examine T cell clonal expansion in alopecia areata, in both the C3H/HeJ mouse model and human patients.

Libraries were constructed by the immunoSEQ multiplex PCR assay. To provide template for TCR sequencing, every sample had RNA extracted and reverse transcribed into cDNA. SuperScript III was used for first-strand cDNA synthesis, primed with a 2:1 mix of oligo-dT and random hexamers. Amplification bias was assessed with a synthetic immune receptor repertoire, and residual bias was removed computationally. Per the authors' processing: Raw reads were preprocessed to remove errors, and CDR3 was defined according to IMGT conventions as the region from the conserved cysteine to phenylalanine. To get clonality, Shannon entropy was normalized by log2 of the number of productive unique TCRs and the result was subtracted from 1. Whether scalp clones were CD4 or CD8 was inferred by matching scalp TCRbeta sequences against CD4 and CD8 repertoires sorted from blood. The source is immuneACCESS, and TCRdb retained only in-frame sequences with V and J called. Part of the clones is not carried over; for the studies checked, unresolved V genes explain less than half of this, and the remainder is unexplained. V and J calls plus clone size are reproduced from that table; the DNA served to infer D and trimming. Recorded for this sample are about 190,000 clones; 50% to 70% of them occurred a single time. About 1.3% of the sample is taken by the ten largest.

The paper as a whole reports these results and caveats: Scalp clonality and the number of expanded CD8+ clones among the top 100 scalp clones were significantly decreased by tofacitinib. Compared with mice, TCR sequences shared between patients were less clear, possibly partly because of HLA diversity across the patient population. Higher clonality and more expanded CD8+ clones were observed in lesional scalp than in normal scalp, particularly in alopecia totalis/universalis, a finding suggestive of antigenic drive. Many expanded lesional clones persisted in scalp and blood during tofacitinib treatment, which may partly explain relapse after stopping treatment. Scalp TCR repertoire analysis is complicated because resident alphabeta T cells in normal human skin are also sequenced, whereas mouse skin is dominated by gammadelta T cells. The treated cohort was small, with a single nonresponder, so links between baseline CD8+ expansion and response need larger studies.

As for this clone: The antigen this receptor binds is unknown. Base qualities are not provided; no much larger clone lies one nucleotide away.

The treatment or condition label, read with the paper, signifies: oral pan-JAK inhibitor, 5-10 mg twice daily. Peripheral blood and lesional scalp punch biopsies were obtained from patients with alopecia areata. After PBMCs were isolated by density centrifugation and stained for CD3, CD4 and CD8, a FACSAria was used to sort CD4+ and CD8+ T cells. From the germline V gene, CDR1 is SGHRS and CDR2 is YFSETQ. Clipping removes 4 bases from V and 5 bases from J, with 16 as the unmatched junction base count. The CDR3 goes from the cysteine to the phenylalanine over 17 residues. The entry retains the CDR3 DNA only, 51 bases that are in frame from base 1.

Here the chain combines TRBV5-1 and TRBJ2-3; TRBD2 lines up with 7 middle nucleotides. Here the sequenced sample was CD4+ T cells sorted from blood, taken around week 49, from a patient treated with tofacitinib. The receptor was derived from a human donor with alopecia areata. The DNA is TGCGCCAGCAGCAGAGCGGGGACTTTCCCCGTCGGAGATACGCAGTATTTT. It specifies CASSRAGTFPVGDTQYF.